The 9 T cell receptor beta chains below all came from one sample that was sequenced in a study of T cell changes during pregnancy in multiple sclerosis. This table comes from immunoSEQ multiplex PCR, and its TCRdb copy is limited to in-frame clones, with some not included. In the table there are 45,000 to 60,000 clones, approximately 92% of which are singletons. Sequencing used CD4+ T cells from peripheral blood mononuclear cells, obtained in the third trimester of pregnancy. These receptor sequences come from a female donor with multiple sclerosis, enrolled in a pregnancy study.

The rearrangement joins TRBV5-4 to TRBJ2-2; tentatively, D is TRBD2 (6 bases). The CDR3 loop spans 14 amino acids. Germline values: CDR1 SGHNT, CDR2 YYREEE (reference sequence). Trimming removed 2 bases from V and 5 bases from J, with 10 bases in between. The CDR3 nucleotides are TGTGCCAGCAGCTTCGGGGGTGGTACCGGGGAGCTGTTTTTT. As protein: CASSFGGGTGELFF.

J is TRBJ2-1 and V is TRBV5-1; TRBD2 matches at 12 bases. The length of the CDR3 is 16 residues. The ends lost 5 bases at V and 0 bases at J; junction bases unmatched: 3. Germline assignment: CDR1 SGHRS and CDR2 YFSETQ. The CDR3 DNA follows: TGCGCCAGCAGTTCGACTAGCGGGAGCTCCTACAATGAGCAGTTCTTC. Translation: CASSSTSGSSYNEQFF.

The chain recombines TRBV15 with TRBJ1-1, with 10 bases matching TRBD1. V shed 10 bases and J 3 bases; nucleotides not matched to a gene: 17. The length of the CDR3 is 17 residues. In germline, CDR1 is LNHNV, CDR2 YYDKDF (reference sequence). The CDR3: CAKKPGQGPPRDTEAFF. CDR3 bases: TGTGCCAAAAAACCGGGACAGGGGCCCCCACGGGACACTGAAGCTTTCTTT.

V usage is TRBV27 and J usage is TRBJ2-3; 8 positions agree with TRBD2. V lost 3 bases and J lost 6; bases outside the gene matches: 2. Germline V CDR1 and CDR2: MNHEY, SMNVEV (reference sequence). CDR3 length: 13 residues. The chain's CDR3 is CASSFPGGDTQYF. DNA for the CDR3: TGTGCCAGCAGTTTCCCGGGGGGGGATACGCAGTATTTT.

This chain uses TRBV5-1 with TRBJ2-3, with D maybe TRBD2 (6 bases). The ends were cut back, 0 bases at V and 6 bases at J, with 11 bases in the middle. This CDR3 spans 14 amino acids. Germline V gene lookup returns CDR1 SGHRS and CDR2 YFSETQ. CDR3 coding DNA: TGCGCCAGCAGCTTGGGGACTATGGGGGATACGCAGTATTTT. It specifies CASSLGTMGDTQYF.

The V call is TRBV4-2, the J call TRBJ2-7, with 7 bases matching TRBD1. CDR1 and CDR2 (germline): LGHNA, YNFKEQ. The CDR3 has 15 amino acids. The V segment lost 1 base and the J segment 4 bases; nucleotides outside the gene matches: 7. CDR3 coding DNA: TGTGCCAGCAGCCAAGCCCAGACAGGGATATACGAGCAGTACTTC. Protein: CASSQAQTGIYEQYF.

The V and J genes are TRBV28 and TRBJ1-2, with 8 bases matching TRBD1. The V gene's germline CDR1 is MDHEN and CDR2 SYDVKM. J was trimmed by 8 bases and V by 5 bases; bases with no gene match: 7. CDR3 length: 13 amino acids. CDR3 in amino acids: CASSLPGGAGYTF. In DNA form, the CDR3 reads TGTGCCAGCAGTCTGCCAGGGGGCGCGGGCTACACCTTC.

V and J are TRBV7-9 and TRBJ1-1, with 7 bases fitting TRBD1. The germline V gene has CDR1 SEHNR and CDR2 FQNEAQ (reference sequence). This CDR3 region has 12 residues. Unmatched junction bases numbered 5, after V lost 5 bases and J lost 8 bases. This CDR3 reads CASSNGTDEAFF. The CDR3 DNA sequence: TGTGCCAGCAGCAACGGGACAGACGAAGCTTTCTTT.

The chain couples TRBV7-9 to TRBJ2-3, with 7 bases aligning to TRBD1. Trimming took 5 bases from V and 6 from J; bases not matched to a gene: 8. The germline gives CDR1 SEHNR, CDR2 FQNEAQ (reference sequence). This CDR3 region has 14 residues. CDR3 sequence reads: CASSLEGAVDTQYF. CDR3 DNA: TGTGCCAGCAGCCTCGAGGGGGCGGTGGATACGCAGTATTTT.